A single sample gave rise to the 16 T cell receptor beta chains below, sequenced in a study of post-analysis software for immune sequencing data. Their antigens remain unidentified. Unique molecular identifiers were present in the TCR beta cDNA libraries. In TCRdb, the PCR reads were re-called with MiXCR into one record per CDR3 protein. The sample holds about 680,000 distinct CDR3 sequences, 55% to 60% seen once. Study results and caveats: Patients had higher frequencies than controls of five TRBV segments, including TRBV5-6, TRBV5-1 and TRBV20-1.

Sequenced input: blood. The receptors originated from a girl aged 2 to 10 with multiple sclerosis.

The chain has TRBV18 and TRBJ2-7, with 7 bases identical to TRBD2. Germline V gene lookup returns CDR1 KGHSH and CDR2 LQKENI. V was clipped by 1 base and J by 1 base; unmatched bases: 7. This CDR3 contains 16 residues. As DNA, the CDR3 is TGTGCCAGCTCACCACAGGAGACTAGCCTTTCCTACGAGCAGTACTTC. Translating it yields CASSPQETSLSYEQYF.

This rearrangement joins TRBV7-2 to TRBJ2-7, with TRBD1 identical over 7 bases. V lost 5 bases, J lost 3 bases, and 4 bases stayed unmatched. The CDR3 has 13 residues. Per germline, CDR1 SGHTA and CDR2 FQGNSA. The CDR3 DNA reads as TGTGCCAGCAGCGTCGACAGGGTCTACGAGCAGTACTTC. Its protein is CASSVDRVYEQYF.

On this clonotype: The junction shows a germline mismatch at one end, possibly a read error. This chain joins TRBV6-2 or TRBV6-3 and TRBJ1-6; a weak D match, TRBD1 (6 bases). The CDR3 runs 15 residues. Per the germline V gene, CDR1 is MNHEY and CDR2 is SVGEGT. CDR3 sequence reads: CTSSPATGENSPLHF. The CDR3 DNA reads TGTACCAGCAGTCCCGCGACAGGAGAGAATTCACCCCTCCACTTT.

V and J are TRBV12-3 or TRBV12-4 and TRBJ1-2; TRBD1 might be the D (6 bases). The ends were cut back, 6 bases at V and 8 bases at J, with 19 bases in the middle. This CDR3 comprises 14 residues. The CDR3, as DNA: TGTGCCAGCAGCCACCCGTCCACAGGGATCGGCTACACCTTC. Its protein is CASSHPSTGIGYTF.

The chain is built from TRBV20-1 and TRBJ2-7, with D possibly TRBD1 on 6 matching bases. V lost 1 base and J 3 bases, leaving 13 bases between the germline ends. This CDR3 contains 14 residues. Germline CDR1 and CDR2: DFQATT and SNEGSKA (reference sequence). The CDR3 sequence: CSARGQDSDYEQYF. CDR3 in DNA: TGCAGTGCTAGAGGCCAGGACAGTGACTACGAGCAGTACTTC.

This clonotype occurred once. The genes are TRBV29-1 and TRBJ2-3, with TRBD2 identical over 13 bases. There are 15 residues in the CDR3. The junction had 6 bases not matched to a gene; V was cut back by 6 bases and J by 3 bases. Germline CDR1 reads SQVTM; CDR2 reads ANQGSEA. The CDR3 DNA follows: TGCAGCGTGACCGGGACTAGCGGGACTACAGATACGCAGTATTTT. It is translated as CSVTGTSGTTDTQYF.

This clonotype showed up just a few times. The J gene is TRBJ2-1, the V gene TRBV11-2; D ambiguous. V was pared by 2 bases and J by 3 bases, with 23 bases between. CDR3 size: 19 residues. The germline V gene has CDR1 SGHAT and CDR2 FQNNGV. The CDR3 nucleotides read TGTGCCAGCAGCTTACAGATAGGTCTTGGTCCCGCAAGCTACAATGAGCAGTTCTTC. Amino acid sequence: CASSLQIGLGPASYNEQFF.

The chain carries TRBV2 and TRBJ2-1; D uncertain. V shed 4 bases and J shed 8 bases, with 9 bases lying between them. The CDR3 totals 12 residues. Germline V gives CDR1 SNHLY, CDR2 FYNNEI. The CDR3 DNA sequence: TGTGCCAGCAGTGGCCCAAGAGATGAGCAGTTCTTC. Translation: CASSGPRDEQFF.

The chain combines TRBV5-1 with TRBJ1-1; D perhaps matches TRBD1 (5 bases). Germline-derived CDR1 and CDR2 are SGHRS and YFSETQ. The CDR3 covers 14 residues. Trimming cost V 4 bases and J 4 bases, with 14 bases left between them. Written as DNA, the CDR3 is TGCGCCAGCAGCCGGGCGGGGGAGAGCACTGAAGCTTTCTTT. It is translated as CASSRAGESTEAFF.

This chain links TRBV27 with TRBJ2-3, with D tentatively TRBD2 (6 bases). The ends were cut back, 8 bases at V and 2 bases at J, with 11 bases in the middle. In germline, CDR1 is MNHEY, CDR2 SMNVEV (reference sequence). The CDR3 extends over 13 amino acids. The CDR3 coding sequence is TGTGCCAGCCGGGCGGGACTCACAGATACGCAGTATTTT. It specifies CASRAGLTDTQYF.

V is TRBV7-3 and J is TRBJ2-1, with D tentatively TRBD1 (6 bases). The germline gives CDR1 SGHTA, CDR2 FQGTGA. V lost 1 base and J 7 bases, leaving 11 bases between the germline ends. The CDR3 is made up of 14 amino acids. CDR3 in DNA: TGTGCCAGCAGCTTAAGCCCAACAGGGAATGAGCAGTTCTTC. Translation gives CASSLSPTGNEQFF.

The genes are TRBV12-3 or TRBV12-4 and TRBJ1-2; possibly TRBD1 for D (5 bases). Trimming stripped 3 bases from V and 6 bases from J, with 8 bases between. This CDR3 region has 12 residues. The CDR3 nucleotides read TGTGCCAGCAGTTTTGGGGGGGATGGCTACACCTTC. It is translated as CASSFGGDGYTF.

The genes are TRBV29-1 and TRBJ2-5, with D tentatively TRBD1 (6 bases). Germline CDR1 and CDR2: SQVTM and ANQGSEA. There are 15 residues in the CDR3. V was pared by 8 bases and J by 1 base, with 20 bases between. As DNA, the CDR3 is TGCAGCCCTAGGACAGTCGCGGTATTCCAAGAGACCCAGTACTTC. This encodes CSPRTVAVFQETQYF.

This clonotype is a singleton in its sample. The V gene is TRBV7-6, the J gene TRBJ1-1; weak D call: TRBD1 (5 bases). Germline V lookup: CDR1 SGHVS, CDR2 FNYEAQ. V gave up 5 bases and J gave up 3 bases, with 16 bases separating them. There are 15 residues in the CDR3. In nucleotides, the CDR3 is TGTGCCAGCAGCCACCGCGTGGGACGGGACACTGAAGCTTTCTTT. It encodes CASSHRVGRDTEAFF.

The V gene is TRBV6-6, the J gene TRBJ2-7; tentative D call: TRBD2 (6 bases). Germline values: CDR1 MNHNY, CDR2 SVGAGI (reference sequence). Trimming pared 6 bases from V and 2 bases from J, leaving 23 bases between. The CDR3 length is 17 residues. The CDR3 is CASSPLSGQNNPYEQYF. Here the CDR3 DNA reads TGTGCCAGCAGCCCCCTCAGCGGGCAGAATAACCCCTACGAGCAGTACTTC.

This clonotype was seen a few times. One end of the junction varies from germline; a read error may be responsible. The chain links TRBV5-1 to TRBJ2-7, with D possibly being TRBD1 or TRBD2 (5 bases each). This CDR3 is built from 13 residues. From germline, CDR1 is SGHRS and CDR2 YFSETQ. DNA for the CDR3: TGTGCCAGCAGTTTAAAGGGGAGCTACGAGCAGTACTTC. It codes for CASSLKGSYEQYF. Looking up the rest from reference TRBV5-1 and TRBJ2-7 gives the full variable domain: KAGVTQTPRYLIKTRGQQVTLSCSPISGHRSVSWYQQTPGQGLQFLFEYFSETQRNKGNFPGRFSGRQFSNSRSEMNVSTLELGDSALYLCASSLKGSYEQYFGPGTRLTVT.